This T cell receptor (beta chain) was documented in a study of blood T cell repertoires in COVID-19. Study information: Italy, Spain and the United States were the sources of the convalescent and acute COVID-19 samples. The cDNA or gDNA used as material had been derived from T cells, B-cell-depleted T cells, or PBMCs.

The J segment lost 7 bases and the V segment lost 6 bases, leaving 29 bases of the junction unmatched. CDR1 is MDHEN and CDR2 is SYDVKM in the germline V gene. The CDR3 extends over 22 amino acids. Study processing details: Reference gene primers were amplified, and this amplification served to estimate nucleated cell counts. Profiling relied on immunoSEQ multiplex PCR, and the TCRdb table lists in-frame clones only, not all of them. V and J calls and clone size are copied from that table; D and trimming were computed from the DNA. Of about 280,000 clones in the sample, 85% were seen once. The V call is TRBV28, the J call TRBJ2-3; 12 bases map to TRBD2. The clonotype originates from a man aged 45-60 years with active or convalescent COVID-19. The sample taken for sequencing was peripheral blood. The CDR3 reads CASSRKLPTSGRLFVPDYTQYF. As DNA, the CDR3 is TGTGCCAGCAGCCGGAAATTACCGACTAGCGGGAGATTGTTTGTCCCGGACTATACGCAGTATTTT. Combining the CDR3 with reference TRBV28 and TRBJ2-3 gives the whole variable domain DVKVTQSSRYLVKRTGEKVFLECVQDMDHENMFWYRQDPGLGLRLIYFSYDVKMKEKGDIPEGYSVSREKKERFSLILESASTNQTSMYLCASSRKLPTSGRLFVPDYTQYFGPGTRLTVL.